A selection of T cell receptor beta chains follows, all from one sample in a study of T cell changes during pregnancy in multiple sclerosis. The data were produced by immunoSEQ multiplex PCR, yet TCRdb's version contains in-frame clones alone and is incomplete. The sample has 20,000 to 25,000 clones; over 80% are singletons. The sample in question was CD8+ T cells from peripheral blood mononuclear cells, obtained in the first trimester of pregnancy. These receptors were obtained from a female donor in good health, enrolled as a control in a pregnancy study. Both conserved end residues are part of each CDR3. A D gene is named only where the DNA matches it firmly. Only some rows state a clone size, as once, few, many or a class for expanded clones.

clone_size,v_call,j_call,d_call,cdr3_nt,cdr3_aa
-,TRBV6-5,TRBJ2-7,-,TGTGCCAGCAGTTACTCGAAGGAAGGGGCTGGGGAGCAGTACTTC,CASSYSKEGAGEQYF
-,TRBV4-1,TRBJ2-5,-,TGCGCCAGCAGCCCTTTAGCACCGGGACACTCGAAAGAGACCCAGTACTTC,CASSPLAPGHSKETQYF
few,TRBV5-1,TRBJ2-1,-,TGCGCCCTTGCGAGGGGGAACTACAATGAGCAGTTCTTC,CALARGNYNEQFF
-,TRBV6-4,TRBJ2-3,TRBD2,TGTGCCAGCAGTGCTAGCGGGGGGGCCACAGATACGCAGTATTTT,CASSASGGATDTQYF
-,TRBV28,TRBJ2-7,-,TGTGCCAGCAGTAACCCGAGGGTAAGCTCCTACGAGCAGTACTTC,CASSNPRVSSYEQYF
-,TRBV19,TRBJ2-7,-,TGTGCCAGTAGTATATCGGCCAGGGGATCCTACGAGCAGTACTTC,CASSISARGSYEQYF
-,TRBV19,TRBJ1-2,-,TGTGCCAGTACCCCCATGGGGCAGTACTATGGCTACACCTTC,CASTPMGQYYGYTF
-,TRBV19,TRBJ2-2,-,TGTGCCAGTAGTATACTAGAGGGCACCGGGGAGCTGTTTTTT,CASSILEGTGELFF
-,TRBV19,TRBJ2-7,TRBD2,TGTGCCAGTAGCCCTAGCGGGAGGGTCAACGAGCAGTACTTC,CASSPSGRVNEQYF
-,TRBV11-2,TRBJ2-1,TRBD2,TGTGCCAGCAGCTTGTGGGGGTTTAGCGGGGTCAATGAGCAGTTCTTC,CASSLWGFSGVNEQFF
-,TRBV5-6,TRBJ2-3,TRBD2,TGTGCCAGCAGCTTCTTTGGGGGGGGACCAGATACGCAGTATTTT,CASSFFGGGPDTQYF
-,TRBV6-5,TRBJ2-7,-,TGTGCCAGCAGTTACTCGACACCTGCCTACGAGCAGTACTTC,CASSYSTPAYEQYF
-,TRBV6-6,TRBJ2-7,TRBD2,TGTGCCAGCAGTATCTATGGGGCTAGCGGGAACTACGAGCAGTACTTC,CASSIYGASGNYEQYF
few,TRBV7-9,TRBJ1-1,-,TGTGCCAGCTCGCACCCCGGGGGAGGCACTGAAGCTTTCTTT,CASSHPGGGTEAFF
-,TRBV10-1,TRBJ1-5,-,TGCGCCAGCAGTGGAGGGAATGGGTTTTATCAGCCCCAGCATTTT,CASSGGNGFYQPQHF
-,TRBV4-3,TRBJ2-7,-,TGCGCCAGCAGCCAAGAGGAAGCCAGTAGCCCCTACGAGCAGTACTTC,CASSQEEASSPYEQYF
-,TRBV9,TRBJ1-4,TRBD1,TGTGCCAGCAGCCCGACAGGGTCTAATGAAAAACTGTTTTTT,CASSPTGSNEKLFF
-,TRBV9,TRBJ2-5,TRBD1,TGTGCCAGCAGCGGCTACCGTCCGGGACAGGGAACAGAGACCCAGTACTTC,CASSGYRPGQGTETQYF
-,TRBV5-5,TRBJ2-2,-,TGTGCCAGCAGCTTGAAGGCGAACAGGGTAGAAATCACCGGGGAGCTGTTTTTT,CASSLKANRVEITGELFF
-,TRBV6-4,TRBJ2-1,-,TGTGCCAGCAGTGACTCCCAGGGGGGCCCGGATGAGCAGTTCTTC,CASSDSQGGPDEQFF
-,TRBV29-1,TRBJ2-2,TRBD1,TGCAGCGTTGAAGATCATGGGACAGGGTTGAGCGGGGAGCTGTTTTTT,CSVEDHGTGLSGELFF
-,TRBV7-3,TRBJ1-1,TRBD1,TGTGCCAGCAGCCGGACAGGGGGGACTGAAGCTTTCTTT,CASSRTGGTEAFF
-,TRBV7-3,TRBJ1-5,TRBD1,TGTGCCAGCAGCTCCGTGTACCCTAAACAGGGGGGAGACAATCAGCCCCAGCATTTT,CASSSVYPKQGGDNQPQHF
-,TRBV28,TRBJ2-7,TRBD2,TGTGCCAGCAGCTATACCCTTAAGCGGGAGGGCTACGAGCAGTACTTC,CASSYTLKREGYEQYF
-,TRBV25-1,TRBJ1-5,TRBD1,TGTGCCAGCAGTCCCGGGACAGGTAATCAGCCCCAGCATTTT,CASSPGTGNQPQHF
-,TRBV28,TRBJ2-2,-,TGTGCCAGCAGTTTCTCCGGGGAGCTGTTTTTT,CASSFSGELFF
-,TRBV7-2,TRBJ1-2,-,TGTGCCAGCAGCCCTATTCGGGGGTCTGGCTATGGCTACACCTTC,CASSPIRGSGYGYTF